The rows below give T cell receptor beta chains drawn from one sample of a study of T cell responses to AZD1222 COVID-19 vaccine. The table came from immunoSEQ multiplex PCR; TCRdb's copy has only in-frame clones and leaves some out. The sample lists around 150,000 clones; 90% to 95% were seen once. The sequencing used peripheral blood, collected 28 days after the second AZD1222 dose. The receptors come from an adult who received the AZD1222 COVID-19 vaccine. Both conserved end residues are part of each CDR3. The order of the fields is CDR3 protein, V gene.

CDR3aa: CASSPGSLETQYF; v_gene: TRBV11-2
CDR3aa: CASSWGTPDEQYF; v_gene: TRBV5-4
CDR3aa: CASSPRDRDNQPQHF; v_gene: TRBV6-5
CDR3aa: CASSRLTDEKLFF; v_gene: TRBV4-1
CDR3aa: CASGPGRDTQYF; v_gene: TRBV12-5
CDR3aa: CASSARQGKNTGELFF; v_gene: TRBV27
CDR3aa: CASSPRLGRNYGYTF; v_gene: TRBV28
CDR3aa: CASRGREGRGTEAFF; v_gene: TRBV6-5
CDR3aa: CASSLTGGTYNEQFF; v_gene: TRBV7-3
CDR3aa: CASSLGHRKDEQYF; v_gene: TRBV6-5
CDR3aa: CASSQGLADTQYF; v_gene: TRBV4-1
CDR3aa: CASSWTGINYGYTF; v_gene: TRBV4-3
CDR3aa: CASSLDGGGRGTQYF; v_gene: TRBV5-1
CDR3aa: CASSPLAGSDTQYF; v_gene: TRBV18
CDR3aa: CASSPRLADQETQYF; v_gene: TRBV5-4
CDR3aa: CASSSGATTTNEKLFF; v_gene: TRBV5-1
CDR3aa: CASSRLSYEQYF; v_gene: TRBV6-4
CDR3aa: CASSPPGHQETQYF; v_gene: TRBV18
CDR3aa: CASSEWTGQEKLFF; v_gene: TRBV2
CDR3aa: CASSLPYDNEQFF; v_gene: TRBV7-2
CDR3aa: CASSADRGFNQPQHF; v_gene: TRBV2
CDR3aa: CSVETGPGNTIYF; v_gene: TRBV29-1
CDR3aa: CASSTRGGWETQYF; v_gene: TRBV19
CDR3aa: CASSVKVKGAAINYGNTIYF; v_gene: TRBV9
CDR3aa: CSAQVWYEQFF; v_gene: TRBV20-1
CDR3aa: CASSPGEGGNTGELFF; v_gene: TRBV4-2
CDR3aa: CATSDPRAGRPQDTQYF; v_gene: TRBV24-1
CDR3aa: CSVDSGQPFYGYTF; v_gene: TRBV29-1
CDR3aa: CASRMDGYSPLHF; v_gene: TRBV2
CDR3aa: CACEGRGRNEQFF; v_gene: TRBV30
CDR3aa: CASSEALLAGNAEQFF; v_gene: TRBV6-1
CDR3aa: CASSLGGGTDPRRYF; v_gene: TRBV28
CDR3aa: CSVVKTHIYGYTF; v_gene: TRBV29-1
CDR3aa: CASSYSTGGEYGYTF; v_gene: TRBV6-5
CDR3aa: CAWRALVRGPYNSPLHF; v_gene: TRBV30
CDR3aa: CASIPTFLQNTQYF; v_gene: TRBV2
CDR3aa: CASSYRTGNEKLFF; v_gene: TRBV6-5
CDR3aa: CASSQRTAIRNTEAFF; v_gene: TRBV7-9
CDR3aa: CATSEPGQANYGYTF; v_gene: TRBV24-1
CDR3aa: CASSPPTFGSGANVLTF; v_gene: TRBV18